This T cell receptor (beta chain) is from a study of shared clonotypes between healthy human individuals. Per the germline V gene, CDR1 is SGHRS and CDR2 is YFSETQ. Trimming removed 1 base at V and 2 bases at J, with 13 bases between. This CDR3 is built from 15 residues. Profiling relied on immunoSEQ multiplex PCR, and the TCRdb table lists in-frame clones only, not all of them. Here the sample spans about 2.5 million clones, around 92% being singletons. The receptor was derived from a man aged 18 to 29 in good health. Some clones in this sample may be carry-over from other donors' samples. The sequenced material came from naive CD4+ T cells from PBMCs. Stated subset: CD45RA+ positively selected. The chain recombines TRBV5-1 with TRBJ2-7, with TRBD1 as a possible D gene (6 bases). The CDR3 nucleotides read TGCGCCAGCAGCTTGTATACAGGGTCAACCTACGAGCAGTACTTC. It encodes CASSLYTGSTYEQYF. Supplemented by reference TRBV5-1 and TRBJ2-7, the full variable domain reads KAGVTQTPRYLIKTRGQQVTLSCSPISGHRSVSWYQQTPGQGLQFLFEYFSETQRNKGNFPGRFSGRQFSNSRSEMNVSTLELGDSALYLCASSLYTGSTYEQYFGPGTRLTVT.